This TCR beta chain emerged from a study of early T cells in non-severe SARS-CoV-2 infection. Study summary: The study sequenced bulk RNA from unsorted whole blood, with chains unpaired. The study, taken as a whole, reports: Private and CD4 specificities were missed by VDJdb matching, skewed to anti-spike CD8.

Trimming left V 5 bases short and J 0 bases short, with 11 bases between. The CDR3 loop spans 15 amino acids. Germline lookup yields CDR1 SGHVS and CDR2 FQNEAQ. Individual cDNA molecules each received unique molecular identifiers attached to them. TCRdb called the 5' RACE reads again in MiXCR, with one record for every CDR3 protein. The repertoire has about 31,000 distinct CDR3 sequences, roughly 5% of them found once; the top ten carry 20% to 25%. This clonotype showed up many times. Antigen: not known. This rearrangement joins TRBV7-8 to TRBJ1-5, with unresolved D. Sequences were obtained from whole blood. The sequence was obtained from an adult who was a healthcare worker with PCR-confirmed SARS-CoV-2 infection or an uninfected control (not recorded which). In nucleotides, the CDR3 is TGTGCCAGCAGCGACGGCGTACCTAGCAATCAGCCCCAGCATTTT. The encoded protein is CASSDGVPSNQPQHF.